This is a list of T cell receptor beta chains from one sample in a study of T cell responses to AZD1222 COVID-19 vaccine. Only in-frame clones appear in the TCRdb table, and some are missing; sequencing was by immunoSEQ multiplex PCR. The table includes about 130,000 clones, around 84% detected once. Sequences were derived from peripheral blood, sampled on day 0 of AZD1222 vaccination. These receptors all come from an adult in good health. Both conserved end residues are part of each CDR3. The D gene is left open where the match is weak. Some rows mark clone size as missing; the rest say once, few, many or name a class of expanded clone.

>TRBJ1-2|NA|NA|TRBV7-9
TGTGCCAGCAGCCTAAATGATCGCTATGGCTACACCTTC
CASSLNDRYGYTF
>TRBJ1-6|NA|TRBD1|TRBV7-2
TGTGCCAGCAGGCCGGGACAGGGGAATTCACCCCTCCACTTT
CASRPGQGNSPLHF
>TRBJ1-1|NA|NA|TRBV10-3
TGTGCCATCAGTGGTAAGATAGGGGCGAACACTGAAGCTTTCTTT
CAISGKIGANTEAFF
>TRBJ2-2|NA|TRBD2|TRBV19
TGTGCCAGTATCCACCGGAGCGGGGGAGTTTTGAACACCGGGGAGCTGTTTTTT
CASIHRSGGVLNTGELFF
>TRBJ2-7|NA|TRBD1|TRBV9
TGTGCCAGCAGCGTGGCTCAGGGGGACTACGAGCAGTACTTC
CASSVAQGDYEQYF
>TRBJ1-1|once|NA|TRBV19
TGTGCCAGTAGTATGGGTCTCGGGGTTGGGGGAACGAACACTGAAGCTTTCTTT
CASSMGLGVGGTNTEAFF
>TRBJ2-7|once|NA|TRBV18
TGTGCCAGCTCATGGGACGGCCTGGGAGAGCAGTACTTC
CASSWDGLGEQYF
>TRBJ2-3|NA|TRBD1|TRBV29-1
TGCAGCGTAGTCAAGGGGGCCTTCGCAGATACGCAGTATTTT
CSVVKGAFADTQYF
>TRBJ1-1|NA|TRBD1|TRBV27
TGTGCCAGCACACGGGGAACCGGGACAGCCTATGAAGCTTTCTTT
CASTRGTGTAYEAFF
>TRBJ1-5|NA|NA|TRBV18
TGTGCCAGCTCACGGGACACCGATCAGCCCCAGCATTTT
CASSRDTDQPQHF
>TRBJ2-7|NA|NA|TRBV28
TGTGCCAGCTACAAGGGTGTTGCCTACGAGCAGTACTTC
CASYKGVAYEQYF
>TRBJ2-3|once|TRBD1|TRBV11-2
TGTGCCAGCAGCCCCGGGGACAGGAGCCGCACAGATACGCAGTATTTT
CASSPGDRSRTDTQYF
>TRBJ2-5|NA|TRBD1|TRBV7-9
TGTGCCAGCAGCTTATGGGGACAGGGGCTACAAGAGACCCAGTACTTC
CASSLWGQGLQETQYF
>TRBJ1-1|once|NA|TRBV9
TGTGCCAGCAGCGTCATGACAGGGAACACTGAAGCTTTCTTT
CASSVMTGNTEAFF
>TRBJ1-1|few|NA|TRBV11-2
TGTGCCAGCAGCTTAGATGGGGGCGGGAGGACTGAAGCTTTCTTT
CASSLDGGGRTEAFF
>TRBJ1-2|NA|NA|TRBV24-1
TGTGCCACCAGTGGCCTAGGCAGTCCTCACGGGGACCTTGGCTACACCTTC
CATSGLGSPHGDLGYTF
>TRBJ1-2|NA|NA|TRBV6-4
TGTGCCAGCAGTGACTCCGGGACACCTTACTACACCTTC
CASSDSGTPYYTF
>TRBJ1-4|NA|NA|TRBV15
TGTGCCACCAGCCGCCGTGAAAAACTGTTTTTT
CATSRREKLFF
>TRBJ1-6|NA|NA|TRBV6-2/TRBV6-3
TGTGCCAGCAGTTCCTTTGTGTGGTCACCCCTCCACTTT
CASSSFVWSPLHF
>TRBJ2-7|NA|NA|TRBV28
TGTGCCAGCAGTTTAGGGAATGCAGGGGACGAGCAGTACTTC
CASSLGNAGDEQYF
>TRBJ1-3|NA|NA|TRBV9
TGTGCCAGCAGCGTAGGGACGGCTGGAAACACCATATATTTT
CASSVGTAGNTIYF
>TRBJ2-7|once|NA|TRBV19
TGTGCCAGTAGTATTTGGGGGCCGATAGGCGAGCAGTACTTC
CASSIWGPIGEQYF
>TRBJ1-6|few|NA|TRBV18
TGTGCCAGCTCACCGGGTTCTGGGTCACCCCTCCACTTT
CASSPGSGSPLHF
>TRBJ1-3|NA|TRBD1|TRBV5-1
TGCGCCAGCAGCTTGGCAGGGGGTGGAAACACCATATATTTT
CASSLAGGGNTIYF
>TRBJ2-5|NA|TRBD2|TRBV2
TGTGCCAGCATCCCCGGGACTAGCGGACAAGAGACCCAGTACTTC
CASIPGTSGQETQYF
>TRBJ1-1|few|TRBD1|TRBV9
TGTGCCAGCAGCGTAGGCAGGGGGGCCGAAGCTTTCTTT
CASSVGRGAEAFF
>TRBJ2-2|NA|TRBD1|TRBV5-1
TGCGCCAGCAGCCCTGGGGTCCTACCACGACAGGGATACACCGGGGAGCTGTTTTTT
CASSPGVLPRQGYTGELFF
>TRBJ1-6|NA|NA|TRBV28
TGTGCCAGCAGTGTGGGGGGGGGCAATTCACCCCTCCACTTT
CASSVGGGNSPLHF
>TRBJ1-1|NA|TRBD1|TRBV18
TGTGCCAGCTCACCAGGGGACAGGGAAACTGAAGCTTTCTTT
CASSPGDRETEAFF
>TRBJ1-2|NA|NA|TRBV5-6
TGTGCCAGCAGCTCAGACCGGACCTATAACGGCTACACCTTC
CASSSDRTYNGYTF